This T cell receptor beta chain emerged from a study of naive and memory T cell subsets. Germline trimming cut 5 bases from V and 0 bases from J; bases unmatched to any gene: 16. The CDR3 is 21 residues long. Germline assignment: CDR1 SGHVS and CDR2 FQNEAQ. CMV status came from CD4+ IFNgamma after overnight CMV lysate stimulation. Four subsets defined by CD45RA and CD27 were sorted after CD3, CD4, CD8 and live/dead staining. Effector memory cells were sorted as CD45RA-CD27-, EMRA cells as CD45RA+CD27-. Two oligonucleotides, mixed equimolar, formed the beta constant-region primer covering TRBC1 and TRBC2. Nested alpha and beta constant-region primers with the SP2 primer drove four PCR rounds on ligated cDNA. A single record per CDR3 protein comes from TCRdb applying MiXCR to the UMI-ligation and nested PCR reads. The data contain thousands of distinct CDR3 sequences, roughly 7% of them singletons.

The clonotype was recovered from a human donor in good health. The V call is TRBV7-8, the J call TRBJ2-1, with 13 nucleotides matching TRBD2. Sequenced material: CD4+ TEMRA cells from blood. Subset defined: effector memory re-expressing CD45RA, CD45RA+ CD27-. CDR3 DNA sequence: TGTGCCAGCAGCCCGACCTCTGTGGGACTAGCGGGGCTGAGCTCCTACAATGAGCAGTTCTTC. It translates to CASSPTSVGLAGLSSYNEQFF.